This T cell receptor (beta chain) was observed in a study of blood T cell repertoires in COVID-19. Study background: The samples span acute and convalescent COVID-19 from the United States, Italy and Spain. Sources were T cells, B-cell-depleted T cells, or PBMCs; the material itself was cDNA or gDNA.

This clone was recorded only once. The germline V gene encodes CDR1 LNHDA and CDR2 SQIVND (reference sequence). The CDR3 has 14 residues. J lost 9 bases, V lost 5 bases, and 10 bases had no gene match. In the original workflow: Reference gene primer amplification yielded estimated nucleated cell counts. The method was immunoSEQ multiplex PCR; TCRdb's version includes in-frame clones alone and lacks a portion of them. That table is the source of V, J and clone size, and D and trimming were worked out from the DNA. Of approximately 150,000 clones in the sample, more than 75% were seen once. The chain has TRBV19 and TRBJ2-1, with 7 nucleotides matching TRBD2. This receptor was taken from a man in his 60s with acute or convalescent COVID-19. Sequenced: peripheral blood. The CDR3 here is CASSPRLAPSEQFF. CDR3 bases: TGTGCCAGTAGTCCCCGACTAGCCCCCTCTGAGCAGTTCTTC. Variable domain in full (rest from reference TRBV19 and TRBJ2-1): DGGITQSPKYLFRKEGQNVTLSCEQNLNHDAMYWYRQDPGQGLRLIYYSQIVNDFQKGDIAEGYSVSREKKESFPLTVTSAQKNPTAFYLCASSPRLAPSEQFFGPGTRLTVL.